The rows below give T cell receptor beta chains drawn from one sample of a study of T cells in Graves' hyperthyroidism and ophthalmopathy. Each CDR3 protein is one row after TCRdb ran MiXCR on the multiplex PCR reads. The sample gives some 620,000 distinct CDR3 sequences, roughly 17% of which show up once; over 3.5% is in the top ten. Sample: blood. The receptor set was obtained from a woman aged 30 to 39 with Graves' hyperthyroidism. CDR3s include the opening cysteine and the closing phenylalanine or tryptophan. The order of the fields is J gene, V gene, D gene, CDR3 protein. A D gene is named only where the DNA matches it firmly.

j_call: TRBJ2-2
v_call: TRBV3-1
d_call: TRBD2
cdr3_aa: CASSPHRGLAGTGELFF

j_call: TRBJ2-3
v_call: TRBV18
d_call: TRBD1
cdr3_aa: CASSPERGRADTQYF

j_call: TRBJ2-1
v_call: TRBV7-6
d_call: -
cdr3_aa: CASSPSPVGEQFF

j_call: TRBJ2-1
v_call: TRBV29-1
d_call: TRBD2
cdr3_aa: CSVVTSGSINEQFF

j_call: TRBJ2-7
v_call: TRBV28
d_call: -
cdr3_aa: CASSLSGVPAYEQYF

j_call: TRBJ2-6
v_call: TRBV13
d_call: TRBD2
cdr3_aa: CASSSGLAGGETGANVLTF

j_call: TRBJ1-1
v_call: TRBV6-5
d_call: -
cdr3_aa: CASSYRVRTEAFF

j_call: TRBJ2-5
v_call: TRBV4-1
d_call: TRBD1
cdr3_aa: CASSQTTGTGPLQETQYF

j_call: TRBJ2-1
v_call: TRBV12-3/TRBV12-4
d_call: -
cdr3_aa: CASTDTQSSYNEQFF

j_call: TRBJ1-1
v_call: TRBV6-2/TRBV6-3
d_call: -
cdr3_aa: CASKNTRGTEAFF

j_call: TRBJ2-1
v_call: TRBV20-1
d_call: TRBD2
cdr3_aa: CSARRGLAGGFNEQFF

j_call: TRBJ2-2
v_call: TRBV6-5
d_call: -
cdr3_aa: CASSYSTGPGELFF

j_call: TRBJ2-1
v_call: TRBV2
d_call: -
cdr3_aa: CASSLSDDEQFF

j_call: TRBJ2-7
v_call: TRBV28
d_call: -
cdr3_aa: CATRLGEQYF

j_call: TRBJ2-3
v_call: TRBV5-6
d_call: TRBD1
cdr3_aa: CASSYTGGAGITQYF

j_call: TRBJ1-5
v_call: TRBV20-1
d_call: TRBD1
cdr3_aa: CSARAAYGTVQPQHF

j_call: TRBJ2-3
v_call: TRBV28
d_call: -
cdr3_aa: CASSWSFGGGFTDTQYF

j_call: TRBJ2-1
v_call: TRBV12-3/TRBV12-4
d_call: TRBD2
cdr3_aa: CASSSAGTSGRNEQFF

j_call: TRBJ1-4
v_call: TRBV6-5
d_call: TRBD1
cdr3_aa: CASSYGWTGAATNEKLFF

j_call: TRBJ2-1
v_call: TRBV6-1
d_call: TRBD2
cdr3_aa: CASSGLAWSNEQFF

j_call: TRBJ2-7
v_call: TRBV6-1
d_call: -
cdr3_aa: CASSYRETSYEQYF

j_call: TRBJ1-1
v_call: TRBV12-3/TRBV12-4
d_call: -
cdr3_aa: CASSQQVGAEAFF

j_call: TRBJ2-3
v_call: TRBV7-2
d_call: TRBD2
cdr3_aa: CASSRTSFSPSGDTQYF

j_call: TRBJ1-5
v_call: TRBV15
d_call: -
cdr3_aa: CATSREGTYSNQPQHF

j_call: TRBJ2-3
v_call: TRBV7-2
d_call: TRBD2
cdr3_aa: CASKYSGGSTDTQYF

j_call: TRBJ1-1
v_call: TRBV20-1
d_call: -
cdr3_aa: CWGQLAFF

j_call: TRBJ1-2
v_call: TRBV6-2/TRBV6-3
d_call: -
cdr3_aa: CASSYPTANYGYTF

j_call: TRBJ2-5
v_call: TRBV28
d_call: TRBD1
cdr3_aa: CASSLFRTGKETQYF

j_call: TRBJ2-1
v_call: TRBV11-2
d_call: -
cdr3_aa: CASSLEGTLSYNEQFF

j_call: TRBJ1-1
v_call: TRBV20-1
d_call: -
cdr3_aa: CSARTHRRLNTEAFF

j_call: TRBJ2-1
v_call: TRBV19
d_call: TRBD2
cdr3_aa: CASTFLAGGYNEQFF

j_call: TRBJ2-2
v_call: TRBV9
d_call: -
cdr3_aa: CASGDGWDTGELFF

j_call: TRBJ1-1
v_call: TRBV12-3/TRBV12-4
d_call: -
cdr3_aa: CASRISGVEMTEAFF

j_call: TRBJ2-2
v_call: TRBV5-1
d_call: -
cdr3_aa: CASSLQQNTGELFF

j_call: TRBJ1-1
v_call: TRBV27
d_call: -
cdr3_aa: CASSLGGWTEAFF

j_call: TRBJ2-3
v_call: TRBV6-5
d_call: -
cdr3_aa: CASSSTVGKWGTDTQYF

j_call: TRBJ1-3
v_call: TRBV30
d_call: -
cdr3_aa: CAWSNSGNTIYF

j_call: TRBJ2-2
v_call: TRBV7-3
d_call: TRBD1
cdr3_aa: CASSLTGGIANTGELFF

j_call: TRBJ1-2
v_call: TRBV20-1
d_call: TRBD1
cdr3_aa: CSARDDRVDYGYTF

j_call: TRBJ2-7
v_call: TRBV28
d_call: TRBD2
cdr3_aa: CASSPSGRNEQYF

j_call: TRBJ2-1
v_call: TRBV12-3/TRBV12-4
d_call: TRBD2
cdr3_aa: CASSPSASGRPVLEQFF